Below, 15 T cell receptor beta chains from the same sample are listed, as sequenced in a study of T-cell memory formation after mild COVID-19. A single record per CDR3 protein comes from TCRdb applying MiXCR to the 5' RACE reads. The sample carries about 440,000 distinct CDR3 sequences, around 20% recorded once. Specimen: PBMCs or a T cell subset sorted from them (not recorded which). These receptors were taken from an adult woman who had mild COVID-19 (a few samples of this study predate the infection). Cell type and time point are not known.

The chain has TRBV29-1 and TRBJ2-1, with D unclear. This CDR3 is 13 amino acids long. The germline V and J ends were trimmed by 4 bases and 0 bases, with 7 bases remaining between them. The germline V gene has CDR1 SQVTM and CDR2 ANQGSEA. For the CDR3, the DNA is TGCAGCGTTGTGGGGTCCTCCTACAATGAGCAGTTCTTC. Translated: CSVVGSSYNEQFF.

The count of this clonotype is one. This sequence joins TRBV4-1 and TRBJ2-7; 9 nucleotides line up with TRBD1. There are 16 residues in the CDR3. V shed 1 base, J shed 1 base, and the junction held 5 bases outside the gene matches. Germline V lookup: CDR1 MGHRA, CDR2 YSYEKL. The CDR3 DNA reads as TGCGCCAGCAGCCAAGGACCCGGGACAGGGTCCTACGAGCAGTACTTC. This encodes CASSQGPGTGSYEQYF.

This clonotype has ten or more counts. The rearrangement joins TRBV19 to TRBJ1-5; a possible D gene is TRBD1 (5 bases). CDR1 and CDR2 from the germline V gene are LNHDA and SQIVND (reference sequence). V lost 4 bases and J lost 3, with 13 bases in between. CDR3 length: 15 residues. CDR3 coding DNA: TGTGCCAGTAGTAGCCTGGAAGGGGACAATCAGCCCCAGCATTTT. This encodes CASSSLEGDNQPQHF.

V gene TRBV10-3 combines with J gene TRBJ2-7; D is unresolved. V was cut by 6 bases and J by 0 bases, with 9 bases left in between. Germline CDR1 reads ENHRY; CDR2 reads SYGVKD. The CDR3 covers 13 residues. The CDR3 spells CAISPGFSYEQYF. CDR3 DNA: TGTGCCATCAGCCCAGGATTCTCCTACGAGCAGTACTTC.

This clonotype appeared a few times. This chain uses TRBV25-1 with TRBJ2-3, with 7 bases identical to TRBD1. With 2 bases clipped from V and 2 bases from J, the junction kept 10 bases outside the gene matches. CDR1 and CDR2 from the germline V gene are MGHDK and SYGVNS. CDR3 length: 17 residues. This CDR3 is CASSEPSGTDYTDTQYF. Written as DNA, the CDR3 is TGTGCCAGCAGTGAACCCTCCGGGACAGACTACACAGATACGCAGTATTTT.

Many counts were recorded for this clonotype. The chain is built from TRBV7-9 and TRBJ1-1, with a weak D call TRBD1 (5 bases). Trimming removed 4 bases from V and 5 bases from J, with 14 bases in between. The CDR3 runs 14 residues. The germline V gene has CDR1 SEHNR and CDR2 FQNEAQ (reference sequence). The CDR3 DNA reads TGTGCCAGCAGCTCCCCGGGGGTTCGGACTGAAGCTTTCTTT. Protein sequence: CASSSPGVRTEAFF.

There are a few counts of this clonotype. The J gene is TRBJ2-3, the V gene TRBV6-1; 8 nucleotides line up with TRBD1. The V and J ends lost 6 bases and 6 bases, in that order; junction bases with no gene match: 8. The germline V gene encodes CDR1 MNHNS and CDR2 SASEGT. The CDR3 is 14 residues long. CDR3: CASRSGQGYDTQYF. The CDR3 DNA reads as TGTGCCAGCAGAAGCGGACAGGGATATGATACGCAGTATTTT.

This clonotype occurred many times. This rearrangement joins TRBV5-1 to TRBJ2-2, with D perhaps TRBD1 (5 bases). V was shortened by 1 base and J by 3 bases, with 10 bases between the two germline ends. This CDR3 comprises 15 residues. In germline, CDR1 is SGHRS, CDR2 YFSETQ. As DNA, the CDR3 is TGCGCCAGCAGCTTGCACAGGCAGGACACCGGGGAGCTGTTTTTT. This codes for CASSLHRQDTGELFF.

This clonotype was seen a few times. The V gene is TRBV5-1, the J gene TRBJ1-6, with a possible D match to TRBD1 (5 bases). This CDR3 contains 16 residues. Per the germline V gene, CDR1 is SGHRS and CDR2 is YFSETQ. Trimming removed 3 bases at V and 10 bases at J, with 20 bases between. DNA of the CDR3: TGCGCCAGCAGCTCCAGAGTTGCAGGGTCTGAATCACCCCTCCACTTT. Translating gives CASSSRVAGSESPLHF. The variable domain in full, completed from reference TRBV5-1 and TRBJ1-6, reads KAGVTQTPRYLIKTRGQQVTLSCSPISGHRSVSWYQQTPGQGLQFLFEYFSETQRNKGNFPGRFSGRQFSNSRSEMNVSTLELGDSALYLCASSSRVAGSESPLHFGNGTRLTVT.

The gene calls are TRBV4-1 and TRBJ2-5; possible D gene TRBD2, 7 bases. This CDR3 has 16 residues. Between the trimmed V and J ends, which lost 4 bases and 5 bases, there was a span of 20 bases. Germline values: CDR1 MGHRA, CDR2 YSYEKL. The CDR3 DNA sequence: TGCGCCAGCAGCCCTCGAGTTAGGGGGGAGGGGGAGACCCAGTACTTC. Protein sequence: CASSPRVRGEGETQYF.

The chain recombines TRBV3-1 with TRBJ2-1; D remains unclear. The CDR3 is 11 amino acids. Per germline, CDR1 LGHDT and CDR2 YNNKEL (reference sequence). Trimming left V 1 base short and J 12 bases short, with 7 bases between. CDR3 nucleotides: TGTGCCAGCAGCCAAGGGATAGGGCAGTTCTTC. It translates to CASSQGIGQFF.

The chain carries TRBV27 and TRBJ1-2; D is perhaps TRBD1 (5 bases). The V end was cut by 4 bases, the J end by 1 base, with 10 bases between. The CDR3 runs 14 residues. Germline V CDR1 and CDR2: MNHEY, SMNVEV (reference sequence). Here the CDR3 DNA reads TGTGCCAGCAGTTGGGACGCCCGTAACTATGGCTACACCTTC. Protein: CASSWDARNYGYTF.

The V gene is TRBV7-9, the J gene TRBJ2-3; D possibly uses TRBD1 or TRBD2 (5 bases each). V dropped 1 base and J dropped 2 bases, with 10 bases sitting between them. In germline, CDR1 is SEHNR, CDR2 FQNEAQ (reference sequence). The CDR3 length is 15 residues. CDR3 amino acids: CASSLGRGTTDTQYF. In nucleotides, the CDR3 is TGTGCCAGCAGCTTAGGACGGGGCACCACAGATACGCAGTATTTT.

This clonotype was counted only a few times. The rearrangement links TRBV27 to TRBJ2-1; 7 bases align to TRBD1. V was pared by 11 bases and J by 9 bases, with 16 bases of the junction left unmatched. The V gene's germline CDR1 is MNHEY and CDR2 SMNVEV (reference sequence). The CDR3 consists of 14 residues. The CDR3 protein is CASRGLATDGEQFF. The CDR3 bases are TGTGCCTCGAGGGGGCTAGCCACTGACGGTGAGCAGTTCTTC.

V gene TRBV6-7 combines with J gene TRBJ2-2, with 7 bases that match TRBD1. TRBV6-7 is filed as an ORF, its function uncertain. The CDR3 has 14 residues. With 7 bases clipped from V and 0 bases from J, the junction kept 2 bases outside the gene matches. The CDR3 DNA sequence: TGTGCCAGCAAAAGGGGGCCGAACACCGGGGAGCTGTTTTTT. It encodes CASKRGPNTGELFF.